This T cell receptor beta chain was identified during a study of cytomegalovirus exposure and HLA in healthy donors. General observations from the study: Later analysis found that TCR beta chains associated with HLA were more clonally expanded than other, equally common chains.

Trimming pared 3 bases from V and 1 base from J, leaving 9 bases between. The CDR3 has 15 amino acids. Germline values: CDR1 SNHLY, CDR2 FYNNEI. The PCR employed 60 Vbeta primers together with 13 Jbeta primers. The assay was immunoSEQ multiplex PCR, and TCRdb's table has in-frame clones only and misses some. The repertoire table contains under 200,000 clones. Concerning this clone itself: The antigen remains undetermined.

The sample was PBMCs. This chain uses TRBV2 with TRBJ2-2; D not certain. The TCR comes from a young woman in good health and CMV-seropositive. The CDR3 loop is CASSESGRNTGELFF. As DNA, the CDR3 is TGTGCCAGCAGTGAGAGTGGGCGGAACACCGGGGAGCTGTTTTTT.